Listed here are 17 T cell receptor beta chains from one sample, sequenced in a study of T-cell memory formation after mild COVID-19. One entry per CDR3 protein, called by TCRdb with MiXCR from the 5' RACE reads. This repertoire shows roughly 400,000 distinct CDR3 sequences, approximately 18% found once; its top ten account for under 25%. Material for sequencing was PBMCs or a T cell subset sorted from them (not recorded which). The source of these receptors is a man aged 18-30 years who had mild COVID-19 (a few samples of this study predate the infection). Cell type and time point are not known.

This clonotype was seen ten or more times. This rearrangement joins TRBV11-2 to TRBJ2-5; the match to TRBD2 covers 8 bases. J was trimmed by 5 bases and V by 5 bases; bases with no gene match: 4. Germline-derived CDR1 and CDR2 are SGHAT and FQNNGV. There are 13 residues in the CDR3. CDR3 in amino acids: CASSRSGVETQYF. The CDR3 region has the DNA TGTGCCAGCAGCCGTAGCGGGGTGGAGACCCAGTACTTC.

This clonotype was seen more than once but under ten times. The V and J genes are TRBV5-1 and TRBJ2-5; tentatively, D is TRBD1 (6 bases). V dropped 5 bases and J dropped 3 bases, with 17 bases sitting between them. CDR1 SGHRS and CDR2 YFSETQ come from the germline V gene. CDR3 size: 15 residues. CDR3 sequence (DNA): TGCGCCAGCAGTTCTCAGACAGGTTCAGAAGAGACCCAGTACTTC. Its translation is CASSSQTGSEETQYF.

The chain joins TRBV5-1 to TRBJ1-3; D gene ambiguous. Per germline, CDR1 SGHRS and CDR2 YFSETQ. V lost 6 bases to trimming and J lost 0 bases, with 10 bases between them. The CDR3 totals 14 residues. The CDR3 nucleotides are TGCGCCAGCACCTCTCCTGGCTCTGGAAACACCATATATTTT. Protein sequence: CASTSPGSGNTIYF.

CDR3 nucleotide sequence: TGCGCCAGCAGCCTGCCTAGCGGGGGTACCGTGGTCAATGAGCAGTTCTTC. Its protein is CASSLPSGGTVVNEQFF. The chain combines TRBV5-1 with TRBJ2-1; 10 bases line up with TRBD2. The germline gives CDR1 SGHRS, CDR2 YFSETQ. The junction had 13 bases not matched to a gene; V was cut back by 4 bases and J by 6 bases. This CDR3 is built from 17 residues. Based on the CDR3 plus reference TRBV5-1 and TRBJ2-1, the full variable domain is KAGVTQTPRYLIKTRGQQVTLSCSPISGHRSVSWYQQTPGQGLQFLFEYFSETQRNKGNFPGRFSGRQFSNSRSEMNVSTLELGDSALYLCASSLPSGGTVVNEQFFGPGTRLTVL.

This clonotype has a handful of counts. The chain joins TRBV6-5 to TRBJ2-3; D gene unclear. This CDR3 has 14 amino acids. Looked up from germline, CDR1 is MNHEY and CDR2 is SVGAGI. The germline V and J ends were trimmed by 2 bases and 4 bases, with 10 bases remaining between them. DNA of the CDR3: TGTGCCAGCAGTTACGATTCGGGCCCAGATACGCAGTATTTT. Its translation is CASSYDSGPDTQYF.

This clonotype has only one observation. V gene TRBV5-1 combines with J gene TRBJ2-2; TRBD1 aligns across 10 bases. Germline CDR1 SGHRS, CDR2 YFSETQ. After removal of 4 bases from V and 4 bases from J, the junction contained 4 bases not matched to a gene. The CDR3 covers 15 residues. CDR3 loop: CASSDRTGGTGELFF. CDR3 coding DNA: TGCGCCAGCAGCGACCGGACAGGGGGCACCGGGGAGCTGTTTTTT.

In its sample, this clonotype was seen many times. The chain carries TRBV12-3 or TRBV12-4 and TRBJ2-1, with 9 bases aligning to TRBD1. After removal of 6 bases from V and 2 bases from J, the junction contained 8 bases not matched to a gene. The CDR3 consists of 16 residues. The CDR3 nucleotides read TGTGCCAGCAGCCAACTCGGGACAGGGCCCTACAATGAGCAGTTCTTC. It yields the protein CASSQLGTGPYNEQFF.

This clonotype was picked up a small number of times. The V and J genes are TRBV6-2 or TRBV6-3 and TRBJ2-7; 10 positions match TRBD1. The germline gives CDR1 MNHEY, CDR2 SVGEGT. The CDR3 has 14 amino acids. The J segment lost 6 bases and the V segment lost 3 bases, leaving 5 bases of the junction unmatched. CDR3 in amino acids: CASSYGQGDFEQYF. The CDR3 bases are TGTGCCAGCAGTTATGGACAGGGGGACTTCGAGCAGTACTTC.

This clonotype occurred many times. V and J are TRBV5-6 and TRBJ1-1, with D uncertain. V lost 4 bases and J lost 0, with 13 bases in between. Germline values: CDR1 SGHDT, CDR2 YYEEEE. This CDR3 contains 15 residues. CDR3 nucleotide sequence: TGTGCCAGCAGCAAACTCCGGCTTATGAACACTGAAGCTTTCTTT. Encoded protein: CASSKLRLMNTEAFF.

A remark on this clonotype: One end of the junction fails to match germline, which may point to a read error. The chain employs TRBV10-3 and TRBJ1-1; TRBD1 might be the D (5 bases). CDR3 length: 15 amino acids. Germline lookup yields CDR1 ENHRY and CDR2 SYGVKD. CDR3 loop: CAISESPGRVGEAFF. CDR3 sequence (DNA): TGTGCCATCAGTGAGTCTCCAGGCAGGGTGGGTGAAGCTTTTTTT.

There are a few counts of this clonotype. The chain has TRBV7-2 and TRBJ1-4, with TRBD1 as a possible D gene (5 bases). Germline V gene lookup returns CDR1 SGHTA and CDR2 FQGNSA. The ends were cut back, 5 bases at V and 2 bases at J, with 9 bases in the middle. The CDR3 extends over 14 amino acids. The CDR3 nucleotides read TGTGCCAGCAGCGTTGGGGGGACTAATGAAAAACTGTTTTTT. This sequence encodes CASSVGGTNEKLFF.

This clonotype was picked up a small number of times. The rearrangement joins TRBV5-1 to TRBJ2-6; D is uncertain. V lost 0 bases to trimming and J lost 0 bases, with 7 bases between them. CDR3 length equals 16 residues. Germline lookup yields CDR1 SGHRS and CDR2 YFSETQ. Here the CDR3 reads CASSLAEDSGANVLTF. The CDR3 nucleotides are TGCGCCAGCAGCTTGGCCGAGGACTCTGGGGCCAACGTCCTGACTTTC. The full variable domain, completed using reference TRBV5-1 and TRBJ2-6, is KAGVTQTPRYLIKTRGQQVTLSCSPISGHRSVSWYQQTPGQGLQFLFEYFSETQRNKGNFPGRFSGRQFSNSRSEMNVSTLELGDSALYLCASSLAEDSGANVLTFGAGSRLTVL.

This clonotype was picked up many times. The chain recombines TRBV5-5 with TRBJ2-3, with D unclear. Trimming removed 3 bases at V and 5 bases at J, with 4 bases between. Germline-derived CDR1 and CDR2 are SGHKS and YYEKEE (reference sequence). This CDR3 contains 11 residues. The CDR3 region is CASSWGDTQYF. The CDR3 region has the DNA TGTGCCAGCAGCTGGGGAGATACGCAGTATTTT.

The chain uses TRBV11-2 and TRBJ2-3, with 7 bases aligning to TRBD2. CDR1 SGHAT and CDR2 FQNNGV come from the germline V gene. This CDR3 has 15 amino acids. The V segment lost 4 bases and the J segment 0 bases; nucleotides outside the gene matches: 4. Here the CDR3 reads CASSSSGGSTDTQYF. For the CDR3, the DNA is TGTGCCAGCAGCTCCTCGGGGGGAAGCACAGATACGCAGTATTTT.

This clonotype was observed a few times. CDR3 DNA: TGTGCCAGCAGTTACGAGGCGGGCCGCCCCACGGAGACCCAGTACTTC. Its translation: CASSYEAGRPTETQYF. This rearrangement joins TRBV6-2 or TRBV6-3 to TRBJ2-5, with a tentative D call TRBD2 (5 bases). V gave up 2 bases and J gave up 5 bases, with 18 bases separating them. The CDR3 length is 16 residues. CDR1 is MNHEY and CDR2 is SVGEGT in the germline V gene.

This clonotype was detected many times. The chain's CDR3 is CASSLGRGGGYTF. The CDR3 coding sequence is TGCGCCAGCAGCTTGGGTCGAGGGGGAGGCTACACCTTC. This chain connects TRBV5-1 to TRBJ1-2, with D possibly TRBD1 on 6 matching bases. This CDR3 has 13 residues. The germline V gene has CDR1 SGHRS and CDR2 YFSETQ. V was trimmed by 0 bases and J by 8 bases, leaving 11 bases between them. The whole variable domain, filled in from reference TRBV5-1 and TRBJ1-2, reads KAGVTQTPRYLIKTRGQQVTLSCSPISGHRSVSWYQQTPGQGLQFLFEYFSETQRNKGNFPGRFSGRQFSNSRSEMNVSTLELGDSALYLCASSLGRGGGYTFGSGTRLTVV.

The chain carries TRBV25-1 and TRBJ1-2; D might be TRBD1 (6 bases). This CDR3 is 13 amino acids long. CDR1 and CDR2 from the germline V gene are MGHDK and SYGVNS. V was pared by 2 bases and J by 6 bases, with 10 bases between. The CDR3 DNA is TGTGCCAGCAGTGAACCCGGGACAAATGGCTACACCTTC. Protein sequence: CASSEPGTNGYTF.